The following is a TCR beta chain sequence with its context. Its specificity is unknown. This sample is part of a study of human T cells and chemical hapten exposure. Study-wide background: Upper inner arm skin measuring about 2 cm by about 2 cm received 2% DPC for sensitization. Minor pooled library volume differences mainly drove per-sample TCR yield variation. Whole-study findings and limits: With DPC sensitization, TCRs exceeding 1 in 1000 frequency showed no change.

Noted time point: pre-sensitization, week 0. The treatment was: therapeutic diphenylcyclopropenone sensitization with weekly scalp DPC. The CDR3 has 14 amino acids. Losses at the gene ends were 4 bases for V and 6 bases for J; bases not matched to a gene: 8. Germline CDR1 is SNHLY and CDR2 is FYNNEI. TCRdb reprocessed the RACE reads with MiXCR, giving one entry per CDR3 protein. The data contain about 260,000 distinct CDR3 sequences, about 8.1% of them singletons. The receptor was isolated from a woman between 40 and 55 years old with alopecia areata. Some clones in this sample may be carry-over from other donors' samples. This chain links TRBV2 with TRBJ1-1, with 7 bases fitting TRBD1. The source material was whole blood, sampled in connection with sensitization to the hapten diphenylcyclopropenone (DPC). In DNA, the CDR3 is TGTGCCAGCAGTGGACAGGGAGGTAGGTCTGAAGCTTTCTTT. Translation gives CASSGQGGRSEAFF.